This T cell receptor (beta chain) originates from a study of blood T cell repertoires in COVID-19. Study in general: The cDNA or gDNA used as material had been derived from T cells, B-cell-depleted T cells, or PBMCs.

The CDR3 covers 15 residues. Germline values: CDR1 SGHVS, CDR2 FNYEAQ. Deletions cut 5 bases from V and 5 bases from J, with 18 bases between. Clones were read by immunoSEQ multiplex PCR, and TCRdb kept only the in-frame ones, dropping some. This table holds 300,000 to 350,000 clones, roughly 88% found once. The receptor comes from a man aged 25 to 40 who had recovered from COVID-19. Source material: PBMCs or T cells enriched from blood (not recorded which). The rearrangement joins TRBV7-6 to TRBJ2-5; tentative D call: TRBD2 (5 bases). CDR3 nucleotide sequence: TGTGCCAGCAGCACTGCCCGGGGTGGTGGGGAGACCCAGTACTTC. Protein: CASSTARGGGETQYF.